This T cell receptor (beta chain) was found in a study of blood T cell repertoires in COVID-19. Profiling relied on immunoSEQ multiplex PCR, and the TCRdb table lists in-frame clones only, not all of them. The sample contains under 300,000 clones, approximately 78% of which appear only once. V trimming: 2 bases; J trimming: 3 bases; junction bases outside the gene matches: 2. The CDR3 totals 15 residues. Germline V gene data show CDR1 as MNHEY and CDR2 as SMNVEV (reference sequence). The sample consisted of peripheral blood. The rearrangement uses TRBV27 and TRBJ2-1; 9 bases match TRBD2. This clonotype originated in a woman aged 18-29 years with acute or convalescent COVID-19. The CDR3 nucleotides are TGTGCCAGCAGTTTAAGTAGCGGGAGCTACAATGAGCAGTTCTTC. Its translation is CASSLSSGSYNEQFF.